The present T cell receptor (beta chain) was sequenced within a study of early T cells in non-severe SARS-CoV-2 infection. The CDR3 runs 9 residues. Germline-derived CDR1 and CDR2 are SQVTM and ANQGSEA. V shed 3 bases and J shed 10 bases, with 4 bases lying between them. This clonotype was counted only a few times. Unique molecular identifiers (one per individual cDNA molecule) were attached. MiXCR, applied by TCRdb to the 5' RACE reads, yields one record per CDR3 protein. The repertoire includes about 48,000 distinct CDR3 sequences, less than 6.5% of them detected once, and about 5% sits in the top ten.

The material sequenced was whole blood, taken at baseline. The rearrangement joins TRBV29-1 to TRBJ2-1; D is unresolved. This TCR derives from an adult who was a healthcare worker with PCR-confirmed SARS-CoV-2 infection or an uninfected control (not recorded which). The CDR3 spells CSVEQEQFF. Here the CDR3 DNA reads TGCAGCGTTGAGCAGGAGCAGTTCTTC.